This TCR beta chain was identified in a study of shared clonotypes between healthy human individuals. Study results and caveats: The donor pool, a small one, limited the genetic and exposure-history diversity represented. For sorted subsets, rarefaction showed incomplete sequencing despite large depth. Estimated richness values were generally larger in naive subsets than in memory subsets.

CD45RA+ naive and CD45RA-negative memory subsets were separated from CD4+ cells. Sequencing was performed with immunoSEQ multiplex PCR; in TCRdb, only in-frame clones are kept and a portion is missing. The sample lists 850,000 to 1,100,000 clones; 60% to 85% were seen once. Note on this clone: The antigen remains unidentified.

In germline, CDR1 is MGHRA, CDR2 YSYEKL. The J segment lost 2 bases and the V segment lost 1 base, leaving 5 bases of the junction unmatched. The CDR3 sequence is 16 residues long. The chain couples TRBV4-1 to TRBJ2-7; 10 bases match TRBD1. The sample consisted of memory CD4+ T cells from PBMCs. As for subset: CD45RA-negative fraction. This receptor was identified in a man younger than 35 in good health. Some clones in this sample may be carry-over from other donors' samples. Here the CDR3 reads CASSQGGTGVAYEQYF. CDR3 nucleotide sequence: TGCGCCAGCAGCCAAGGGGGGACAGGGGTGGCCTACGAGCAGTACTTC.